These 10 T cell receptor beta chains originate from one sample sequenced in a study of T cell responses to AZD1222 COVID-19 vaccine. Clones were sequenced by immunoSEQ multiplex PCR, and TCRdb holds only the in-frame ones, with some missing. Counted here are some 150,000 clones, 88% occurring once; the ten biggest clones make up over 12%. Source: peripheral blood, taken on day 0 of AZD1222 vaccination. These receptors were obtained from an adult in good health.

The gene calls are TRBV3-1 (or the pseudogene TRBV3-2) and TRBJ2-7, with no clear D. Trimming cost V 2 bases and J 1 base, with 6 bases left between them. Germline lookup yields CDR1 LGHDT and CDR2 YNNKEL (reference sequence). This CDR3 has 13 amino acids. The CDR3 reads CASSQIGSYEQYF. CDR3 sequence (DNA): TGTGCCAGCAGCCAAATTGGATCCTACGAGCAGTACTTC.

The chain is built from TRBV3-1 (or the pseudogene TRBV3-2) and TRBJ2-3; 7 nucleotides line up with TRBD2. With 4 bases clipped from V and 3 bases from J, the junction kept 7 bases outside the gene matches. The CDR3 runs 15 residues. Looked up from germline, CDR1 is LGHDT and CDR2 is YNNKEL (reference sequence). Written as DNA, the CDR3 is TGTGCCAGCAGCCGAGGACTAGGTCGGACAGATACGCAGTATTTT. Translating gives CASSRGLGRTDTQYF.

This rearrangement joins TRBV5-1 to TRBJ2-3; 7 bases match TRBD2. V dropped 5 bases and J dropped 5; count of bases not matched to a gene: 11. The CDR3 runs 15 residues. The germline V gene encodes CDR1 SGHRS and CDR2 YFSETQ. The chain's CDR3 is CASRAGTTSGDTQYF. DNA for the CDR3: TGCGCCAGCAGAGCCGGGACTACTTCGGGAGATACGCAGTATTTT. The full variable domain, with the rest looked up from reference TRBV5-1 and TRBJ2-3, is KAGVTQTPRYLIKTRGQQVTLSCSPISGHRSVSWYQQTPGQGLQFLFEYFSETQRNKGNFPGRFSGRQFSNSRSEMNVSTLELGDSALYLCASRAGTTSGDTQYFGPGTRLTVL.

V gene TRBV5-8 combines with J gene TRBJ2-1; TRBD1 agrees at 10 bases. CDR3 length equals 15 residues. V trimming: 4 bases; J trimming: 4 bases; junction bases outside the gene matches: 5. Per the germline V gene, CDR1 is SGHTS and CDR2 is YDEGEE. The CDR3 loop reads CASSMGQGRYNEQFF. DNA for the CDR3: TGTGCCAGCAGCATGGGACAGGGGAGGTACAATGAGCAGTTCTTC. Full variable domain (remainder filled in from reference TRBV5-8 and TRBJ2-1): EAGVTQSPTHLIKTRGQQATLRCSPISGHTSVYWYQQALGLGLQFLLWYDEGEERNRGNFPPRFSGRQFPNYSSELNVNALELEDSALYLCASSMGQGRYNEQFFGPGTRLTVL.

This chain links TRBV13 with TRBJ1-5; 8 nucleotides agree with TRBD1. CDR3 length equals 14 residues. With 0 bases clipped from V and 7 bases from J, the junction kept 2 bases outside the gene matches. From germline, CDR1 is PRHDT and CDR2 FYEKMQ (reference sequence). CDR3 protein: CASSLGDREQPQHF. Here the CDR3 DNA reads TGTGCCAGCAGCTTAGGGGACAGGGAACAGCCCCAGCATTTT.

The chain carries TRBV3-1 (or the pseudogene TRBV3-2) and TRBJ1-4; 8 nucleotides agree with TRBD1. Germline loops: CDR1 LGHDT, CDR2 YNNKEL (reference sequence). Trimming at V came to 0 bases and at J to 13 bases, leaving 7 bases not matched to a gene. CDR3 length: 14 residues. The chain's CDR3 is CASSQDSGTGGLFF. The CDR3 region has the DNA TGTGCCAGCAGCCAAGATTCCGGGACAGGCGGACTGTTTTTT.

The chain has TRBV2 and TRBJ2-2, with TRBD1 matching over 11 bases. The CDR3 contains 15 residues. The germline CDR1 and CDR2 sequences are SNHLY and FYNNEI. The V and J ends lost 6 bases and 6 bases, in that order; junction bases with no gene match: 6. This CDR3 reads CASSDGTGGAGELFF. The DNA for the CDR3 is TGTGCCAGCAGCGACGGGACAGGGGGTGCCGGGGAGCTGTTTTTT.

V gene TRBV7-8 combines with J gene TRBJ1-1; weak D call: TRBD1 (5 bases). CDR1 and CDR2 from the germline V gene are SGHVS and FQNEAQ. V dropped 7 bases and J dropped 4 bases, with 19 bases sitting between them. This CDR3 has 15 residues. Here the CDR3 reads CASTNSQGPGTEAFF. DNA of the CDR3: TGTGCCAGCACCAACTCTCAGGGTCCGGGCACTGAAGCTTTCTTT.

The chain employs TRBV6-5 and TRBJ2-5, with 10 positions matching TRBD1. The CDR3 is 15 amino acids. V trimming: 8 bases; J trimming: 3 bases; junction bases outside the gene matches: 9. From germline, CDR1 is MNHEY and CDR2 SVGAGI. The CDR3: CASLGGQGVKETQYF. For the CDR3, the DNA is TGTGCCAGCCTTGGCGGACAGGGGGTGAAAGAGACCCAGTACTTC.

The chain uses TRBV19 and TRBJ1-2; D is ambiguous. This CDR3 has 15 residues. CDR1 and CDR2 (germline): LNHDA, SQIVND (reference sequence). The V end lost 6 bases, the J end lost 3 bases, and 17 bases lay between the germline ends. The CDR3, as DNA: TGTGCCAGTAGGGGCCGCCTAAGTCGTCACTATGGCTACACCTTC. It codes for CASRGRLSRHYGYTF.